The source of this T cell receptor beta chain is a study of cytomegalovirus exposure and HLA in healthy donors. PCR used 60 Vbeta primers and 13 Jbeta primers. The protocol was immunoSEQ multiplex PCR, while the TCRdb copy is restricted to in-frame clones and leaves out a portion. This sample has under 200,000 clones, with approximately 77% found just once. There are a few counts of this clone. Germline lookup yields CDR1 SEHNR and CDR2 FQNEAQ (reference sequence). V shed 5 bases and J shed 3 bases, with 7 bases lying between them. This CDR3 is built from 12 residues. This receptor was identified in a man aged 45-65 years in good health and CMV-seropositive. The V gene is TRBV7-9, the J gene TRBJ1-2; possible D gene TRBD1, 5 bases. Sequenced sample: PBMCs. The CDR3 loop reads CASSLQDYGYTF. DNA for the CDR3: TGTGCCAGCAGCCTACAGGACTATGGCTACACCTTC.